This T cell receptor beta chain originates from a study of beta chain features in type 1 diabetes. General study results and limits: Amplification by PCR could prefer shorter templates, with the same effect in patients and controls. Small HLA sub-analyses could not settle whether HLA shapes TCRB rearrangement. For Type 1 diabetes patients, all four CD4+ subsets carried TCRB CDR3s that were moderately but significantly shorter. In comparison with healthy donors, patients had naive, central memory and Treg TCRB repertoires that appeared more similar.

Germline V gene lookup returns CDR1 SGHNT and CDR2 YENEEA. CDR3 size: 14 residues. Deletions cut 5 bases from V and 0 bases from J, with 9 bases between. The isolated RNA, all of it, was reverse transcribed, so expressed TCRB transcripts were what got sequenced. Profiling relied on immunoSEQ multiplex PCR, and the TCRdb table lists in-frame clones only, not all of them. The profile covers 250,000 to 400,000 clones, with 12% to 15% appearing a single time and approximately 7% taken by the ten largest. Worth noting for this clone: Antigen specificity is unknown. This sample also contains other DNA sequences that code for the same CDR3.

The material sequenced was central memory CD4+ T cells from blood. This chain uses TRBV11-3 with TRBJ2-3; no firm D call. This receptor was taken from a man aged 30 to 45 in good health. CDR3 region: CASSRGASTDTQYF. The DNA of the CDR3 is TGTGCCAGCAGCCGAGGTGCTAGCACAGATACGCAGTATTTT. The full variable domain, in which reference TRBV11-3 and TRBJ2-3 provide the parts outside the CDR3, is EAGVVQSPRYKIIEKKQPVAFWCNPISGHNTLYWYLQNLGQGPELLIRYENEEAVDDSQLPKDRFSAERLKGVDSTLKIQPAELGDSAVYLCASSRGASTDTQYFGPGTRLTVL.